The 8 T cell receptor beta chains in this list originate from one sample, sequenced in a study of shared clonotypes between healthy human individuals. The method was immunoSEQ multiplex PCR; TCRdb's version includes in-frame clones alone and lacks a portion of them. This sample has some 2,500,000 clones, with approximately 93% found just once. Material for sequencing was naive CD4+ T cells from PBMCs. Indicated subset: CD45RA+ positively selected. Receptor source: a man aged 18 to 30 in good health. Some clones in this sample may be carry-over from other donors' samples.

With respect to this clone: The sample holds other DNA sequences that translate to the same CDR3. This chain joins TRBV18 and TRBJ2-3, with no clear D. The germline gives CDR1 KGHSH, CDR2 LQKENI. The CDR3 covers 12 residues. Trimming left V 3 bases short and J 0 bases short, with 1 base between. Written as DNA, the CDR3 is TGTGCCAGCTCACCCAGCACAGATACGCAGTATTTT. It specifies CASSPSTDTQYF.

V gene TRBV29-1 combines with J gene TRBJ2-3, with 8 bases that match TRBD1. V trimming: 4 bases; J trimming: 0 bases; junction bases outside the gene matches: 6. This CDR3 has 15 amino acids. From germline, CDR1 is SQVTM and CDR2 ANQGSEA. The CDR3 DNA reads TGCAGCGTTGCGACAGGGGCGATTAGCACAGATACGCAGTATTTT. This gives the protein CSVATGAISTDTQYF.

This clone was picked up one time. This chain uses TRBV4-3 with TRBJ2-1; no firm D call. Trimming shortened V by 5 bases and J by 0 bases, and 11 bases separated the two germline ends. From germline, CDR1 is LGHNA and CDR2 YSLEER. The length of the CDR3 is 15 residues. The CDR3 loop reads CASSGGPSSYNEQFF. The CDR3 coding sequence is TGCGCCAGCAGCGGCGGCCCCAGCTCCTACAATGAGCAGTTCTTC.

The V call is TRBV28, the J call TRBJ2-3, with TRBD2 matching 7 bases. CDR3 length equals 16 residues. Trimming cost V 5 bases and J 2 bases; bases outside gene matches: 10. The germline V gene encodes CDR1 MDHEN and CDR2 SYDVKM. CDR3 region: CASSSPSGAYTDTQYF. The DNA for the CDR3 is TGTGCCAGCAGTAGCCCCAGCGGGGCATACACAGATACGCAGTATTTT.

In DNA, the CDR3 is TGTGCCAGCAGAGGGACCCCAATAGAGCAGTACTTC. Translated: CASRGTPIEQYF. The V gene is TRBV28, the J gene TRBJ2-7; D is perhaps TRBD1 or TRBD2 (5 bases each). CDR1 and CDR2 from the germline V gene are MDHEN and SYDVKM. This CDR3 contains 12 residues. With 6 bases removed from V and 7 bases from J, the gap between germline ends came to 13 bases.

This sequence joins TRBV7-6 and TRBJ2-5; D not resolved. The germline CDR1 and CDR2 sequences are SGHVS and FNYEAQ. This CDR3 region has 13 residues. V was clipped by 0 bases and J by 4 bases, with 6 bases between them. Here the CDR3 DNA reads TGTGCCAGCAGCTTAGCCCCAGGAGAGACCCAGTACTTC. Its protein product is CASSLAPGETQYF.

This chain joins TRBV7-2 and TRBJ2-1; 11 bases match TRBD2. The V segment lost 4 bases and the J segment 4 bases; nucleotides outside the gene matches: 6. This CDR3 has 16 residues. Germline CDR1 reads SGHTA; CDR2 reads FQGNSA. DNA for the CDR3: TGTGCCAGCAGCTACACTAGCGGGAGTTTTTACAATGAGCAGTTCTTC. Translated: CASSYTSGSFYNEQFF.

This chain joins TRBV9 and TRBJ1-2, with TRBD1 matching over 9 bases. CDR1 is SGDLS and CDR2 is YYNGEE in the germline V gene. The CDR3 runs to 15 residues. J lost 6 bases, V lost 4 bases, and 10 bases had no gene match. The CDR3 sequence is CASSLQQGARDGYTF. The DNA for the CDR3 is TGTGCCAGCAGCCTCCAACAGGGGGCAAGGGATGGCTACACCTTC.